These 28 T cell receptor beta chains were sequenced from one sample in a study of long-term antiretroviral therapy in people with HIV. An immunoSEQ assay, version v3.0, was performed at survey level. Produced via immunoSEQ multiplex PCR; TCRdb's table is partial and in-frame only. This table has 25,000 to 35,000 clones, approximately 94% appearing once. This specimen was unsorted PBMCs, taken about 7.4 years after starting antiretroviral therapy. All receptors derive from a man aged 45 to 65 with HIV.

The chain couples TRBV7-2 to TRBJ2-2, with D possibly being TRBD2 (7 bases). The CDR3 has 15 residues. Trimming removed 6 bases at V and 4 bases at J, with 15 bases between. CDR1 and CDR2 from the germline V gene are SGHTA and FQGNSA. CDR3: CASRSGGGGTGELFF. For the CDR3, the DNA is TGTGCCAGCAGATCGGGGGGCGGGGGCACCGGGGAGCTGTTTTTT.

V gene TRBV2 combines with J gene TRBJ1-3; D is unresolved. The germline V gene has CDR1 SNHLY and CDR2 FYNNEI. The ends were cut back, 5 bases at V and 0 bases at J, with 11 bases in the middle. The CDR3 has 15 amino acids. In nucleotides, the CDR3 is TGTGCCAGCAGTCGAAACAGAGACTCTGGAAACACCATATATTTT. The encoded protein is CASSRNRDSGNTIYF.

This chain uses TRBV6-1 with TRBJ1-2; perhaps TRBD1 as D (5 bases). The CDR3 runs to 15 residues. CDR1 is MNHNS, CDR2 SASEGT, per germline. V was pared by 1 base and J by 5 bases, with 14 bases between. CDR3 sequence reads: CASSEGGHPKYGYTF. CDR3 bases: TGTGCCAGCAGTGAAGGAGGACACCCGAAGTATGGCTACACCTTC.

The CDR3 nucleotides read TGTGCCAGCAGCTTAGGAGCCGGGGCGACTAACTATGGCTACACCTTC. The encoded protein is CASSLGAGATNYGYTF. The chain carries TRBV7-9 and TRBJ1-2, with a tentative D call TRBD1 (5 bases). Germline V gives CDR1 SEHNR, CDR2 FQNEAQ (reference sequence). V dropped 1 base and J dropped 0 bases, with 12 bases sitting between them. The CDR3 runs to 16 residues.

The chain uses TRBV7-2 and TRBJ2-6, with unresolved D. The germline V and J ends were trimmed by 3 bases and 2 bases, with 20 bases remaining between them. The CDR3 is 19 residues long. CDR1 and CDR2 from the germline V gene are SGHTA and FQGNSA. This CDR3 reads CASSLSPMTHSPGANVLTF. CDR3 nucleotide sequence: TGTGCCAGCAGCTTGAGTCCTATGACTCACTCCCCTGGGGCCAACGTCCTGACTTTC.

J is TRBJ1-6 and V is TRBV7-8; a possible D gene is TRBD1 (5 bases). V shed 2 bases and J shed 8 bases, with 16 bases lying between them. The length of the CDR3 is 16 residues. Germline-derived CDR1 and CDR2 are SGHVS and FQNEAQ. CDR3 region: CASSLTGTTDYSPLHF. The CDR3, as DNA: TGTGCCAGCAGCTTAACGGGGACGACGGATTATTCACCCCTCCACTTT.

This chain uses TRBV23-1 with TRBJ1-4; no reliable D call. TRBV23-1 is classed as an ORF, of uncertain function. This CDR3 has 15 residues. V was pared by 0 bases and J by 4 bases, with 9 bases between. The CDR3 is CASSQSRKLNEKLFF. In DNA form, the CDR3 reads TGCGCCAGCAGTCAATCGCGGAAACTTAATGAAAAACTGTTTTTT.

This chain uses TRBV7-8 with TRBJ1-1; D not certain. The CDR3 has 14 amino acids. Germline CDR1 reads SGHVS; CDR2 reads FQNEAQ. Trimming took 3 bases from V and 0 from J, leaving 8 bases between them. CDR3 amino acids: CASSLTIMNTEAFF. CDR3 DNA sequence: TGTGCCAGCAGCTTGACTATCATGAACACTGAAGCTTTCTTT.

The rearrangement joins TRBV5-6 to TRBJ1-3; 7 bases are a match to TRBD1. The CDR3 has 15 amino acids. The ends lost 3 bases at V and 2 bases at J; junction bases unmatched: 5. CDR1 is SGHDT, CDR2 YYEEEE, per germline. The CDR3 spells CASSYDRAAGNTIYF. CDR3 nucleotides: TGTGCCAGCAGCTATGACAGGGCGGCTGGAAACACCATATATTTT. The variable domain in full, completed from reference TRBV5-6 and TRBJ1-3, reads DAGVTQSPTHLIKTRGQQVTLRCSPKSGHDTVSWYQQALGQGPQFIFQYYEEEERQRGNFPDRFSGHQFPNYSSELNVNALLLGDSALYLCASSYDRAAGNTIYFGEGSWLTVV.

CDR3 sequence reads: CASSRLARYNEQFF. As DNA, the CDR3 is TGTGCCAGCAGTAGACTAGCTCGCTACAATGAGCAGTTCTTC. The gene calls are TRBV28 and TRBJ2-1; TRBD2 aligns across 7 bases. Germline CDR1 reads MDHEN; CDR2 reads SYDVKM. The CDR3 spans 14 residues. V gave up 5 bases and J gave up 3 bases; unmatched junction bases: 4.

This chain joins TRBV7-6 and TRBJ2-3, with 8 bases identical to TRBD2. The CDR3 covers 17 residues. J lost 2 bases, V lost 6 bases, and 13 bases had no gene match. Germline V CDR1 and CDR2: SGHVS, FNYEAQ. The CDR3 sequence is CASRPSGAGAYTDTQYF. CDR3 nucleotides: TGTGCCAGCAGGCCTAGTGGAGCGGGGGCCTACACAGATACGCAGTATTTT.

The rearrangement joins TRBV10-3 to TRBJ1-3; D uncertain. The CDR3 runs to 12 residues. Germline lookup yields CDR1 ENHRY and CDR2 SYGVKD. Trimming shortened V by 6 bases and J by 8 bases, and 11 bases separated the two germline ends. As DNA, the CDR3 is TGTGCCATCAGCGCAGAGCCGGACACCATATATTTT. Its translation: CAISAEPDTIYF.

The rearrangement joins TRBV25-1 to TRBJ1-6; 10 positions match TRBD1. This CDR3 contains 16 residues. Germline lookup yields CDR1 MGHDK and CDR2 SYGVNS. J gave up 10 bases and V 4 bases, and 10 bases lay outside the gene matches. The CDR3 protein is CASSAPTGGGRSPLHF. In nucleotides, the CDR3 is TGTGCCAGCAGTGCGCCGACAGGGGGCGGTCGATCACCCCTCCACTTT.

This chain uses TRBV2 with TRBJ1-2; possibly TRBD1 for D (5 bases). The CDR3 is 14 amino acids. CDR1 is SNHLY, CDR2 FYNNEI, per germline. Trimming took off 6 bases at V and 5 bases at J, with 16 bases between the two ends. CDR3 region: CASRGDGSTYGYTF. Written as DNA, the CDR3 is TGTGCCAGCAGGGGGGACGGGTCGACTTATGGCTACACCTTC.

This chain joins TRBV29-1 and TRBJ1-2; 8 bases are a match to TRBD1. The CDR3 has 13 amino acids. CDR1 is SQVTM, CDR2 ANQGSEA, per germline. V lost 6 bases to trimming and J lost 1 base; unmatched junction nucleotides: 4. CDR3 sequence reads: CSVQGASNYGYTF. The CDR3 DNA reads TGCAGCGTCCAGGGGGCGAGTAACTATGGCTACACCTTC.

The chain carries TRBV10-3 and TRBJ2-7; TRBD2 aligns across 7 bases. Germline lookup yields CDR1 ENHRY and CDR2 SYGVKD. After removal of 8 bases from V and 4 bases from J, the junction contained 5 bases not matched to a gene. This CDR3 comprises 12 residues. The CDR3 region is CAIATGGYEQYF. Written as DNA, the CDR3 is TGTGCCATCGCCACGGGGGGTTACGAGCAGTACTTC.

The chain recombines TRBV15 with TRBJ1-1; no clear D. Germline V lookup: CDR1 LNHNV, CDR2 YYDKDF (reference sequence). Trimming removed 0 bases at V and 0 bases at J, with 11 bases between. The CDR3 sequence is 16 residues long. The chain's CDR3 is CATSRDLDTLNTEAFF. CDR3 DNA sequence: TGTGCCACCAGCAGAGATCTCGACACCCTGAACACTGAAGCTTTCTTT.

The chain couples TRBV29-1 to TRBJ2-5; no firm D call. Germline CDR1 is SQVTM and CDR2 is ANQGSEA. The CDR3 is 14 residues long. Trimming took 0 bases from V and 1 from J, leaving 9 bases between them. The CDR3 nucleotides are TGCAGCGTTGAAGATGGGCAGACCCAAGAGACCCAGTACTTC. This codes for CSVEDGQTQETQYF.

The V and J genes are TRBV2 and TRBJ1-2; possibly TRBD1 for D (5 bases). Germline assignment: CDR1 SNHLY and CDR2 FYNNEI. V lost 3 bases and J 8 bases, leaving 7 bases between the germline ends. This CDR3 contains 11 residues. The CDR3 loop is CASSERGGYTF. Written as DNA, the CDR3 is TGTGCCAGCAGTGAGAGGGGCGGCTACACCTTC. Supplemented by reference TRBV2 and TRBJ1-2, the full variable domain reads EPEVTQTPSHQVTQMGQEVILRCVPISNHLYFYWYRQILGQKVEFLVSFYNNEISEKSEIFDDQFSVERPDGSNFTLKIRSTKLEDSAMYFCASSERGGYTFGSGTRLTVV.

This clone was detected once. The CDR3 loop is CASRWAAEGQPQHF. CDR3 bases: TGCGCCAGCAGATGGGCAGCGGAGGGTCAGCCCCAGCATTTT. V is TRBV10-1 and J is TRBJ1-5; D is unresolved. Germline values: CDR1 WNHNN, CDR2 SYGVQD (reference sequence). The V and J ends lost 6 bases and 6 bases respectively, with 15 bases between them. CDR3 length equals 14 residues.

In the case of this clone: The same CDR3 arises from other DNA sequences in this sample as well. The genes are TRBV27 and TRBJ1-4, with D possibly matching TRBD1 (5 bases). CDR1 MNHEY and CDR2 SMNVEV come from the germline V gene (reference sequence). The CDR3 has 14 residues. V lost 3 bases and J 3 bases, leaving 8 bases between the germline ends. The CDR3 DNA is TGTGCCAGCAGTTTGCGGGGGGCTAATGAAAAACTGTTTTTT. This gives the protein CASSLRGANEKLFF.

The gene calls are TRBV27 and TRBJ1-2, with D unclear. The CDR3 covers 13 residues. V dropped 3 bases and J dropped 6 bases, with 11 bases sitting between them. The germline CDR1 and CDR2 sequences are MNHEY and SMNVEV (reference sequence). CDR3 sequence (DNA): TGTGCCAGCAGTTTGCCTGGGGATGATGGCTACACCTTC. Amino acid sequence: CASSLPGDDGYTF.

This rearrangement joins TRBV7-8 to TRBJ2-2; TRBD1 is a possible D gene (6 bases). Per the germline V gene, CDR1 is SGHVS and CDR2 is FQNEAQ. CDR3 length: 14 residues. V lost 2 bases to trimming and J lost 6 bases, with 10 bases between them. The CDR3 bases are TGTGCCAGCAGCTTACAGGGGAGTTCCGGGGAGCTGTTTTTT. Its translation is CASSLQGSSGELFF.

This CDR3 is CASSVRGDSYNEQFF. The CDR3 DNA reads as TGTGCCAGCAGTGTCCGGGGAGACTCCTACAATGAGCAGTTCTTC. The V call is TRBV6-4, the J call TRBJ2-1; a possible D gene is TRBD2 (5 bases). Germline-derived CDR1 and CDR2 are MRHNA and SNTAGT. The CDR3 contains 15 residues. The V end was cut by 4 bases, the J end by 0 bases, with 10 bases between.

V is TRBV30 and J is TRBJ1-1; no clear D. Germline-derived CDR1 and CDR2 are GTSNPN and SVGIG (reference sequence). This CDR3 comprises 12 residues. The ends were cut back, 5 bases at V and 0 bases at J, with 7 bases in the middle. CDR3 coding DNA: TGTGCCTGGGAGGAGGTGAACACTGAAGCTTTCTTT. It is translated as CAWEEVNTEAFF.

The V gene is TRBV2, the J gene TRBJ1-1, with a weak D call TRBD1 (5 bases). V was trimmed by 8 bases and J by 1 base, leaving 5 bases between them. This CDR3 is built from 11 residues. Germline V gene lookup returns CDR1 SNHLY and CDR2 FYNNEI. CDR3 amino acids: CASDRNTEAFF. CDR3 DNA: TGTGCCAGCGACAGGAACACTGAAGCTTTCTTT.

V gene TRBV5-1 combines with J gene TRBJ2-7, with 7 bases matching TRBD2. J gave up 2 bases and V 3 bases, and 8 bases lay outside the gene matches. The germline V gene encodes CDR1 SGHRS and CDR2 YFSETQ. CDR3 length: 15 amino acids. CDR3 sequence reads: CASSSGGTAAYEQYF. The CDR3 DNA follows: TGCGCCAGCAGCTCCGGGGGGACGGCTGCCTACGAGCAGTACTTC.

This chain connects TRBV7-9 to TRBJ2-7; weak D call: TRBD1 (5 bases). Per germline, CDR1 SEHNR and CDR2 FQNEAQ (reference sequence). V was trimmed by 3 bases and J by 7 bases, leaving 16 bases between them. The CDR3 runs 14 residues. CDR3 residues: CASSFSAREREQYF. In DNA, the CDR3 is TGTGCCAGCAGCTTCTCGGCCAGGGAAAGGGAGCAGTACTTC.